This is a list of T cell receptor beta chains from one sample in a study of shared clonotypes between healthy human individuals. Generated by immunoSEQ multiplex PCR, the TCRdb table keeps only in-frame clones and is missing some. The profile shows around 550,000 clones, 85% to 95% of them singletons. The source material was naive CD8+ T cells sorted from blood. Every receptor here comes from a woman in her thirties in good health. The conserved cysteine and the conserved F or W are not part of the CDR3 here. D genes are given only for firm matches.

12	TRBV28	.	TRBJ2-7	ASSLVRGGNEQY
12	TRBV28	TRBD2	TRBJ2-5	ASSTSGGRETQY
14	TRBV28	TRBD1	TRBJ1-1	ASSLRGQGVNTEAF
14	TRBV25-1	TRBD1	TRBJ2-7	ASSEQGDREFYEQY
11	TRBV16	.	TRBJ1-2	ASSQSENYGYT
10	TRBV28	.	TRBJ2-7	ASSTSGAEQY
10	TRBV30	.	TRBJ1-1	AWSGPRGVAF
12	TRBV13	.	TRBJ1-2	ASSLGPGLYGYT
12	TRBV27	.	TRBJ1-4	ASSLLGGNEKLF
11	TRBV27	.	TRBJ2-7	ASSLRWGGEQY
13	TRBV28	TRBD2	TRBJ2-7	ASSFPGGGGYEQY
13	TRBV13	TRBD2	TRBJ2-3	ASSPPREGSDTQY
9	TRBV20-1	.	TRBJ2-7	SAPIAYEQY
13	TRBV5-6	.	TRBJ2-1	ASSLEAVYRNEQF
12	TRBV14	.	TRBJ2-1	ASSPHAAYNEQF
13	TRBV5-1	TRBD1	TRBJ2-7	ASSLGTTGLDEQY
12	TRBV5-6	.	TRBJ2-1	ASSPLMDSGEQF
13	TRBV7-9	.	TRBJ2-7	ASSLAGGDRGEQY
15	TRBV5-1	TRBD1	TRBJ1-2	ASSAWTGRENNYGYT
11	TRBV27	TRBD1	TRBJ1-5	ASAQGLNQPQH
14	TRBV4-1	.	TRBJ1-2	ASSQDPGREDYGYT
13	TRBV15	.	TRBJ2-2	ATTLYSTNTGELF
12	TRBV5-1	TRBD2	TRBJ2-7	ASQLRRAGDEQY
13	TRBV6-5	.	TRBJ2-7	ASSYSERPTYEQY
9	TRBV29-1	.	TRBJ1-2	SVLTAYGYT
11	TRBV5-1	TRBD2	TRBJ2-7	ASSGSGAYEQY
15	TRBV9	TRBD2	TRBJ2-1	ASSRTRGTSGYNEQF
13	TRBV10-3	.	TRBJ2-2	AISESAANTGELF
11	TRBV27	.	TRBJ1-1	ASSWDFSTEAF
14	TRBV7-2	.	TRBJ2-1	ASSGQRTHYDNEQF
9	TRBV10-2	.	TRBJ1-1	ATNGGTEAF
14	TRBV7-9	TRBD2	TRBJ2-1	ASSLVSGGRDNEQF
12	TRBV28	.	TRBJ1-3	ASSWDGAGNTIY
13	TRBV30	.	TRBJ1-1	AWSDGRDGNTEAF
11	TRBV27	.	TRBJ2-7	ASSPTGIYEQY
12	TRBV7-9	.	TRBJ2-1	ASSIAASYNEQF
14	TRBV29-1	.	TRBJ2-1	SVEGMAGSSYNEQF
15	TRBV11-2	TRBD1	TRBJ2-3	ASSRTGGLDSTDTQY
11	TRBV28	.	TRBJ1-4	ASGGLSIEKLF
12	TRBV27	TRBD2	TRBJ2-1	ASSTGGAGNEQF
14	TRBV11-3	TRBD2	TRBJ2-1	ASSRGRASGNNEQF
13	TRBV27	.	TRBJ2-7	ASRPWDFPSGEQY
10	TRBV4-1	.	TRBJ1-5	ASSPGNQPQH
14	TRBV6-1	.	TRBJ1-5	ASSVLLADSNQPQH
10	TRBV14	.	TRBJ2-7	ASSIQGYEQY
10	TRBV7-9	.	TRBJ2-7	ASTLAGAEQY
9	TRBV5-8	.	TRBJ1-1	ASSFGTEAF
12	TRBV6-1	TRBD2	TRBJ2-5	ASSEGTTEETQY
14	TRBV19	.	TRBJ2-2	ASRDTGHFRTGELF
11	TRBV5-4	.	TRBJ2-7	ASSLYRAREQY
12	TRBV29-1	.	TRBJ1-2	SVEDPGGDYGYT
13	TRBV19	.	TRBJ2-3	ASSIGGRGTDTQY
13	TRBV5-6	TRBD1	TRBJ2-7	ASSLGTGGAYEQY
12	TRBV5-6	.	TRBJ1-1	ASSFWQGVSEAF